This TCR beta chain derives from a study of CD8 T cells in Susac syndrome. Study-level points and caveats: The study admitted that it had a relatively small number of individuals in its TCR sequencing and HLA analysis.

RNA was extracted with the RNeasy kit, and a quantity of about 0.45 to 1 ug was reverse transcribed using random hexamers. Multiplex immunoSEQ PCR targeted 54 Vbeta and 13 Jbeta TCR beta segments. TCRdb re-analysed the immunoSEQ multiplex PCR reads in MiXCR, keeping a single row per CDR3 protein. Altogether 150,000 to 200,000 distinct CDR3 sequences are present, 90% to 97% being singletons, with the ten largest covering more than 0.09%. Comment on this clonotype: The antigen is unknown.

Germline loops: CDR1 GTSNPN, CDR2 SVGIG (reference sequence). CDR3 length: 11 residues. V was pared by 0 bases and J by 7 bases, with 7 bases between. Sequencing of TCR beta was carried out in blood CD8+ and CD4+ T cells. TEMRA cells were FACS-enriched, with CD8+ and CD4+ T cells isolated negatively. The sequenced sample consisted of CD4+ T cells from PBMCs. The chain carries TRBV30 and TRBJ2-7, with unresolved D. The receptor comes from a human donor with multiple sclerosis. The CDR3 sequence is CAWSVRREQYF. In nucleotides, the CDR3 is TGTGCCTGGAGTGTACGTAGGGAGCAGTACTTC.